These T cell receptor beta chains were read from a single sample in a study of cytomegalovirus exposure and HLA in healthy donors. The table came from immunoSEQ multiplex PCR; TCRdb's copy has only in-frame clones and leaves some out. Seen here are about 100,000 clones, roughly three quarters observed once, and the top ten hold about 4%. Sequences were obtained from PBMCs. The receptors derive from a woman aged 40 to 50 in good health and CMV-seronegative. Both conserved end residues are part of each CDR3. The D gene is left open where the match is weak. A row's size may be missing; if present it is once, few, many or a size class.

TRBJ1-4 TRBD1 TRBV10-3 . CAISKSTGAEGNEKLFF TGTGCCATCAGTAAATCAACAGGGGCGGAGGGGAATGAAAAACTGTTTTTT
TRBJ2-7 TRBD1 TRBV27 . CATRDSSYEQYF TGTGCCACCCGGGACAGCTCCTACGAGCAGTACTTC
TRBJ2-7 . TRBV5-1 . CASSLGAASVYEQYF TGCGCCAGCAGCTTGGGGGCAGCCTCGGTCTACGAGCAGTACTTC
TRBJ2-5 . TRBV5-1 . CASSLEVGDGETQYF TGCGCCAGCAGCTTGGAGGTGGGCGACGGCGAGACCCAGTACTTC
TRBJ1-1 . TRBV7-2 . CASSLNGGDTEAFF TGTGCCAGCAGCTTAAACGGGGGGGACACTGAAGCTTTCTTT
TRBJ2-7 . TRBV5-6 . CASSLGGGEQYF TGTGCCAGCAGCTTGGGAGGGGGCGAGCAGTACTTC
TRBJ1-1 . TRBV7-9 . CASSLDLSWGRGGTEAFF TGTGCCAGCAGCTTAGATTTATCGTGGGGCAGGGGCGGAACTGAAGCTTTCTTT
TRBJ2-1 . TRBV10-3 . CAISESGSSYNEQFF TGTGCCATCAGTGAGTCGGGCAGCTCCTACAATGAGCAGTTCTTC
TRBJ2-7 TRBD2 TRBV18 . CASSRTSGGGHEQYF TGTGCCAGCTCCCGCACTAGCGGGGGAGGCCACGAGCAGTACTTC
TRBJ2-7 TRBD1 TRBV15 few CATSTGGLSSYEQYF TGTGCCACCAGCACAGGGGGTCTAAGCTCCTACGAGCAGTACTTC
TRBJ1-1 TRBD1 TRBV19 . CASSPDRAAGEAFF TGTGCCAGTAGCCCGGACAGGGCGGCGGGTGAAGCTTTCTTT
TRBJ2-2 . TRBV5-4 once CASSPTGAVTGELFF TGTGCCAGCAGCCCGACAGGTGCTGTCACCGGGGAGCTGTTTTTT
TRBJ1-2 TRBD1 TRBV9 . CASSVVPGQGARGYTF TGTGCCAGCAGCGTAGTTCCGGGACAGGGGGCGCGGGGCTACACCTTC
TRBJ2-7 TRBD2 TRBV5-6 . CASRRLAGGLGEQYF TGTGCCAGCAGAAGACTAGCGGGGGGGCTCGGCGAGCAGTACTTC
TRBJ2-7 TRBD1 TRBV11-2 . CASSFQGQLPGRYEQYF TGTGCCAGCAGCTTTCAGGGACAGCTTCCCGGACGCTACGAGCAGTACTTC
TRBJ1-4 . TRBV7-9 . CASSLAGATNEKLFF TGTGCCAGCAGCTTAGCAGGGGCTACTAATGAAAAACTGTTTTTT
TRBJ2-2 TRBD1 TRBV4-2 . CASSHDGQGRTGELFF TGTGCCAGCAGCCATGATGGACAGGGGCGCACCGGGGAGCTGTTTTTT
TRBJ2-1 TRBD1 TRBV29-1 . CSVEGGRWGTVYNEQFF TGCAGCGTTGAAGGAGGCCGTTGGGGGACAGTCTACAATGAGCAGTTCTTC
TRBJ1-5 . TRBV5-1 . CASSLEGNQPQNF TGCGCCAGCAGCTTGGAGGGGAATCAGCCCCAGAATTTT
TRBJ1-3 . TRBV6-1 . CASSGGVAGNTIYF TGTGCCAGCAGCGGGGGGGTGGCAGGAAACACCATATATTTT
TRBJ2-7 TRBD1 TRBV10-3 . CAISARQGLGIYEQYF TGTGCCATCAGTGCGAGACAGGGATTGGGTATCTACGAGCAGTACTTC
TRBJ1-5 TRBD1 TRBV18 . CASSRAGQGIGQGYSNQPQNF TGTGCCAGCTCACGAGCCGGACAGGGAATCGGCCAAGGGTATAGCAATCAGCCCCAGAATTTT
TRBJ1-5 TRBD1 TRBV6-4 . CASSGRDRTSNQPQHF TGTGCCAGCAGCGGCAGGGACAGGACGAGCAATCAGCCCCAGCATTTT
TRBJ2-7 TRBD2 TRBV27 . CASSLAAASGPLKQYF TGTGCCAGCAGTTTAGCGGCGGCTAGCGGCCCCTTGAAGCAGTACTTC
TRBJ2-3 TRBD2 TRBV25-1 once CASSVPGLGLNTQYF TGTGCCAGCAGTGTCCCGGGACTAGGGTTGAATACGCAGTATTTT
TRBJ2-4 TRBD2 TRBV7-2 . CASSLDGGASLAKNIQYF TGTGCCAGCAGCTTAGACGGGGGGGCATCTTTAGCCAAAAACATTCAGTACTTC
TRBJ2-2 TRBD1 TRBV7-9 . CASSSGTGKNTGELFF TGTGCCAGCAGCTCTGGGACAGGGAAGAACACCGGGGAGCTGTTTTTT
TRBJ2-7 . TRBV7-2 few CASSVDSGGAGSYEQYF TGTGCCAGCAGCGTTGATTCCGGTGGTGCCGGCTCCTACGAGCAGTACTTC
TRBJ1-2 . TRBV14 . CASSQRSYTF TGTGCCAGCAGCCAGAGGAGCTACACCTTC
TRBJ2-7 . TRBV4-3 once CASSQDPGTLTYEQYF TGCGCCAGCAGCCAAGACCCCGGGACTCTAACATACGAGCAGTACTTC
TRBJ1-5 . TRBV30 . CAWSVGVHRNQPQHF TGTGCCTGGAGTGTAGGAGTCCATCGCAATCAGCCCCAGCATTTT
TRBJ1-1 TRBD1 TRBV28 . CASSSPGGYTEAFF TGTGCCAGCAGTTCCCCAGGGGGCTACACTGAAGCTTTCTTT
TRBJ2-5 . TRBV6-6 . CASSYWGQTGQETQYF TGTGCCAGCAGTTACTGGGGTCAGACAGGTCAAGAGACCCAGTACTTC
TRBJ2-5 . TRBV4-2 once CASSQGVLLPSARGETQYF TGTGCCAGCAGCCAAGGGGTCCTATTGCCTAGCGCTAGGGGAGAGACCCAGTACTTC
TRBJ2-3 . TRBV7-3 . CASSLTSGFTDTQYF TGTGCCAGCAGCTTAACTAGCGGCTTCACAGATACGCAGTATTTT
TRBJ1-1 . TRBV29-1 . CSVVRGRDGTEAFF TGCAGCGTTGTCAGGGGAAGGGATGGCACTGAAGCTTTCTTT
TRBJ1-1 . TRBV2 once CASREQGIGASEAFF TGTGCCAGCAGAGAACAGGGTATCGGAGCCTCTGAAGCTTTCTTT
TRBJ2-5 . TRBV10-2 . CASSERGRQETQYF TGCGCCAGCAGTGAGAGGGGCAGACAAGAGACCCAGTACTTC